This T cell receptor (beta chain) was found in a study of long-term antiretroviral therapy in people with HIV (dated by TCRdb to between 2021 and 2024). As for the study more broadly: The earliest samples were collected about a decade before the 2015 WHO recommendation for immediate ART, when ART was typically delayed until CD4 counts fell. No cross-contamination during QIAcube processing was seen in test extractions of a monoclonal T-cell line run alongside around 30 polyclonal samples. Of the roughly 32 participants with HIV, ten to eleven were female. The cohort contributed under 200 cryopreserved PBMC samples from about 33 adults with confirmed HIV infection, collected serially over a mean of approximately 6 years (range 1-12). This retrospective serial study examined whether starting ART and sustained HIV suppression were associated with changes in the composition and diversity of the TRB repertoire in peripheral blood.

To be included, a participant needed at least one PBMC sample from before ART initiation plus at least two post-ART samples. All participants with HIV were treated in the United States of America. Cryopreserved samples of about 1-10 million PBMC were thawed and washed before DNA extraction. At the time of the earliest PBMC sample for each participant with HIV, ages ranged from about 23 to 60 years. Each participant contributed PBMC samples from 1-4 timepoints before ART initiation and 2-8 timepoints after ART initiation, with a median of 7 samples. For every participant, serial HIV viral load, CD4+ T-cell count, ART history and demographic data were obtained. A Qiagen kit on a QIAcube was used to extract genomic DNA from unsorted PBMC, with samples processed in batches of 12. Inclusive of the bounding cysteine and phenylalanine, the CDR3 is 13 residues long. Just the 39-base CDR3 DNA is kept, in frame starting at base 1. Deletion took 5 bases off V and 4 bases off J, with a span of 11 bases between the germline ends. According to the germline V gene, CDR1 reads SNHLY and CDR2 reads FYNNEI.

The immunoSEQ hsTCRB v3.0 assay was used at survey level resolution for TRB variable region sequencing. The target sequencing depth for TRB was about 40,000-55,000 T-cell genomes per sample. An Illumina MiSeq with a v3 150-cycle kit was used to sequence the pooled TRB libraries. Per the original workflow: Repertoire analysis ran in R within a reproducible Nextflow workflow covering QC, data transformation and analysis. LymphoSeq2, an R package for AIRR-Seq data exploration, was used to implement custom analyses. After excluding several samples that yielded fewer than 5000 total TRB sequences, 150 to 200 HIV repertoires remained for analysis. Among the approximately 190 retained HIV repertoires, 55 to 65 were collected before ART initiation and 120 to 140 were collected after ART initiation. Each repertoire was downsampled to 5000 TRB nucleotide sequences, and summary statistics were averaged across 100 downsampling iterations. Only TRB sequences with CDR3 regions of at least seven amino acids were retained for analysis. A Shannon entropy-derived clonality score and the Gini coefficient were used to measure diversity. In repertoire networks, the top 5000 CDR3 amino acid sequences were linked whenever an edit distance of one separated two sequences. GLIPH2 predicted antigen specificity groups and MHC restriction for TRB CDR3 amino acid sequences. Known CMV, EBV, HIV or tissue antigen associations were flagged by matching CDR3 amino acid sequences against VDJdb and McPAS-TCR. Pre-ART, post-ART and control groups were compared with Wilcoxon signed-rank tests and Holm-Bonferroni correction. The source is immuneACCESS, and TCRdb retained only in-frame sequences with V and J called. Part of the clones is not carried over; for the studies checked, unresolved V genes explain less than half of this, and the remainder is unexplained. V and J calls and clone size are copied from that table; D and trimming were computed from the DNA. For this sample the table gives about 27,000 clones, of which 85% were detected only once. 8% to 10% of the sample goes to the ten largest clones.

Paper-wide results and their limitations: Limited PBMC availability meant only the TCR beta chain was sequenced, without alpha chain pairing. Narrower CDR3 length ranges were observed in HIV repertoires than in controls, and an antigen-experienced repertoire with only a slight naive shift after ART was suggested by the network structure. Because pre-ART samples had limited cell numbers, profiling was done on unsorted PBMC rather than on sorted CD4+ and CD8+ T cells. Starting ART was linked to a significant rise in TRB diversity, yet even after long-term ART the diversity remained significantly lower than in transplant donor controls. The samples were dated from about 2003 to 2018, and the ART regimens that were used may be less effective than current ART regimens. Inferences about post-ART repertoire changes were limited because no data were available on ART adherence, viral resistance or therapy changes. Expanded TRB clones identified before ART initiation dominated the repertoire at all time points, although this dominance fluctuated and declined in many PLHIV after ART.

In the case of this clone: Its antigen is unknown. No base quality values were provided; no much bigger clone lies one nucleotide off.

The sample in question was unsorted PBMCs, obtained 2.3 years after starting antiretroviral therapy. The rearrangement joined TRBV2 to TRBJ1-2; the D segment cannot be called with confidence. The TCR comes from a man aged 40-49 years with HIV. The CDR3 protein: CASSTLWGYGYTF. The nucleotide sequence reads TGTGCCAGCAGTACCCTTTGGGGCTATGGCTACACCTTC.